This TCR beta chain was profiled in a study of cytomegalovirus exposure and HLA in healthy donors. Study background: The Caucasian-associated ancestry cluster held around four fifths of around 380 genotyped donors.

Among the donors, all were healthy bone marrow donors. In nominal health when sampled, donors likely had unrecorded immune exposures nonetheless. This PCR relied on a set of 60 Vbeta primers and 13 Jbeta primers. TCRdb keeps only in-frame clones here, not all; method: immunoSEQ multiplex PCR. The sample has 89,000 or so clones, roughly 73% seen once. Looked up from germline, CDR1 is GTSNPN and CDR2 is SVGIG (reference sequence). The CDR3 consists of 13 residues. The V end was cut by 2 bases, the J end by 1 base, with 8 bases between. The chain has TRBV30 and TRBJ1-1; D is uncertain. The sequencing input was PBMCs. The sequence was obtained from a boy aged 5-17 years in good health and CMV-seronegative. The CDR3 DNA sequence: TGTGCCTGGAGTCCCCGTAAGAACACTGAAGCTTTCTTT. Its protein is CAWSPRKNTEAFF.